The source of this TCR beta chain is a study of tumor-infiltrating lymphocytes in primary liver carcinoma. Broader study findings: Appearing in all five tumor regions was true of only about 7.5-25% of top clones.

There are many counts of this clonotype. Antigen specificity is unknown. From about 490 ng of total RNA, TCR beta-specific cDNA was reverse-transcribed using a constant-region primer. Amplification in three nested multiplex PCR rounds with slightly modified ARM-PCR gave rise to TCR beta libraries. A C-beta reverse primer was combined with TRBV1-TRBV30 forward primers in the first two PCR rounds, and each round had roughly 11 cycles. MiXCR was run by TCRdb on the multiplex PCR reads, yielding one entry per CDR3 protein. The data contain about 100,000 distinct CDR3 sequences, 55% to 70% of them singletons. The CDR3 runs to 13 residues. V trimming: 3 bases; J trimming: 10 bases; junction bases outside the gene matches: 7. Looked up from germline, CDR1 is SQVTM and CDR2 is ANQGSEA. Between roughly 17 and 31 mg of unsorted bulk tissue served as the source from which RNA and DNA were co-extracted.

This TCR derives from a woman aged 55 to 70 with primary liver carcinoma and hepatitis B virus infection. The rearrangement links TRBV29-1 to TRBJ2-1; TRBD2 matches at 9 bases. Source material: liver tumor tissue from sampling region 5. As to subset: tumor region T5, tumor centre. In nucleotides, the CDR3 is TGCAGCGTTGAGGGGACTAGCTTATGGGAGCAGTTCTTC. This codes for CSVEGTSLWEQFF.